Listed below are T cell receptor beta chains from one sample, sequenced in a study of blood T cells in healthy people across ages. TCRdb used MiXCR to reprocess the 5' RACE reads, holding one entry per CDR3 protein. The sample comprises fewer than 1 million distinct CDR3 sequences, roughly 44% of which are singletons, and about 21% rests with the top ten. Input material: blood. The receptors were sampled from a man in his sixties in good health. The CDR3 runs from the conserved cysteine through the conserved F or W. A D gene is named only where the DNA matches it firmly. Size tells how often a clone was seen (once, few, many) or the class of an expanded clone, and some rows leave it out.

TGTGCCAGCAGTCGAGCGGGGAACTCCTACAATGAGCAGTTCTTC,CASSRAGNSYNEQFF,TRBD2,TRBJ2-1,few,TRBV6-1
TGTGCCAGCCTCGGAGAGGGGGGGTATGGCTACACCTTC,CASLGEGGYGYTF,NA,TRBJ1-2,NA,TRBV6-5
TGTGCCAGCAGCGTAGAGGATAGGATTTCCCCGGCCTACGAGCAGTACTTC,CASSVEDRISPAYEQYF,NA,TRBJ2-7,few,TRBV9
TGCGCCAGCAGCTTGGGGGCGATGAGCTCCTACAATGAGCAGTTCTTC,CASSLGAMSSYNEQFF,NA,TRBJ2-1,few,TRBV5-1
TGCAGTGCTAGAGATCTTAGAAGCGGGAGGTACAATGAGCAGTTCTTC,CSARDLRSGRYNEQFF,TRBD2,TRBJ2-1,few,TRBV20-1
TGTGCCAGCAGCCAGACCGACCCGAGGAATGAGCAGTACTTC,CASSQTDPRNEQYF,NA,TRBJ2-5,few,TRBV3-1
TGTGCCAGCAGCCTTTTCGGGAGTCTAGGGGAGACCCAGTACTTC,CASSLFGSLGETQYF,NA,TRBJ2-5,NA,TRBV16
TGTGCCAGCAGTTTTCGCAGACTGGGCGCAGATACGCAGTATTTT,CASSFRRLGADTQYF,NA,TRBJ2-3,NA,TRBV12-3/TRBV12-4
TGTGCCAGCAGTGAAGGGCGTCAGCCCCAGCATTTT,CASSEGRQPQHF,NA,TRBJ1-5,NA,TRBV25-1
TGTGCCAGCAGCACCACAGGAAGGGCCTATGAGCAGTTCTTC,CASSTTGRAYEQFF,NA,TRBJ2-1,few,TRBV9
TGCGCCAGCAGAGAGGACTATTACACGGATACGCAGTATTTT,CASREDYYTDTQYF,NA,TRBJ2-3,NA,TRBV5-1
TGTGCCAGCAGCACCCCCCAGGGGGCCTACGAGCAGTACTTC,CASSTPQGAYEQYF,TRBD1,TRBJ2-7,NA,TRBV7-9
TGTGCCAGCAGCTCCGACAGTTTCGGTTCCTACGAGCAGTACTTC,CASSSDSFGSYEQYF,NA,TRBJ2-7,NA,TRBV13
TGTGCCAGCAGCTTGAAACAGGGGGAACGATATGGCTACACCTTC,CASSLKQGERYGYTF,TRBD1,TRBJ1-2,NA,TRBV5-4
TGCAGTGCTAGAGCCCCTCCCGGGGAAGGTGAAAAACTGTTTTTT,CSARAPPGEGEKLFF,NA,TRBJ1-4,NA,TRBV20-1
TGCAGTGCTAGTGACGGGGGGCCTGGGGAGACCCAGTACTTC,CSASDGGPGETQYF,NA,TRBJ2-5,NA,TRBV20-1
TGCAGTGCTAGATGGGTGGGGGGAGAGCAGTTCTTC,CSARWVGGEQFF,NA,TRBJ2-1,few,TRBV20-1
TGCAGTGCTAGAGCTAGCCAAGAGACCCAGTACTTC,CSARASQETQYF,NA,TRBJ2-5,few,TRBV20-1
TGTGCCAGCAGCTGGGAATACGATCAGCCCCAGCATTTT,CASSWEYDQPQHF,NA,TRBJ1-5,NA,TRBV3-1
TGTGCCACCAGCAGAGAGGGGGTCCAGTACTTC,CATSREGVQYF,NA,TRBJ2-5,NA,TRBV15
TGTGCCAGCAGTGAATTGACAGGAACCAAAAACATTCAGTACTTC,CASSELTGTKNIQYF,NA,TRBJ2-4,NA,TRBV25-1
TGTGCCAGCAGTTTAGCGAGCACCTCGTTTGGCTACACCTTC,CASSLASTSFGYTF,NA,TRBJ1-2,NA,TRBV12-3/TRBV12-4
TGTGCCAGCCGGAAGAGCGGGGCCGCCTACAATGAGCAGTTCTTC,CASRKSGAAYNEQFF,TRBD2,TRBJ2-1,NA,TRBV2
TGTGCCAGCAGCGTATACTTTCAGGCAGATACGCAGTATTTT,CASSVYFQADTQYF,NA,TRBJ2-3,NA,TRBV9
TGCAGCGCCAAGGGACGTGACGGGCAGTACTTC,CSAKGRDGQYF,NA,TRBJ2-7,NA,TRBV29-1
TGTGCCAGCACACCCGGACAGGGGTTAACGGTCTACGAGCAGTACTTC,CASTPGQGLTVYEQYF,TRBD1,TRBJ2-7,NA,TRBV11-1
TGCGCCAACAGCCAGGGACTACCACGCACAGATAAGCAGTATTTT,CANSQGLPRTDKQYF,TRBD2,TRBJ2-3,NA,TRBV4-1
TGTGCCAGCAGTGAAGAAGCGGGGGTGGTGACCCAGTACTTC,CASSEEAGVVTQYF,TRBD2,TRBJ2-5,NA,TRBV6-1
TGTGCCAGCAGCTTGACAGGGGAACTTGGGAAGACCCAGTACTTC,CASSLTGELGKTQYF,TRBD1,TRBJ2-5,few,TRBV7-2
TGCAGTGCTAGAGATCAAAGGCAGGGTTGGTACGAGCAGTACTTC,CSARDQRQGWYEQYF,NA,TRBJ2-7,NA,TRBV20-1
TGTGCCAGCAGCAAAGTGAGGGGGATCGGCTCCTACGAGCAGTACTTC,CASSKVRGIGSYEQYF,NA,TRBJ2-7,NA,TRBV21-1
TGTGCCAGCAGTTACGGGGGACAATCCTACGAGCAGTACTTC,CASSYGGQSYEQYF,NA,TRBJ2-7,NA,TRBV6-2/TRBV6-3
TGTGCCAGCAGTACCTCAGGCCTCGGGAACACTGAAGCTTTCTTT,CASSTSGLGNTEAFF,NA,TRBJ1-1,NA,TRBV6-5
TGTGCCAGCAGCCAAGCTAGGACAGTGAACACTGAAGCTTTCTTT,CASSQARTVNTEAFF,NA,TRBJ1-1,NA,TRBV4-2
TGTGCCAGCAGTTATAGTATGGAGAACACCGGGGAGCTGTTTTTT,CASSYSMENTGELFF,NA,TRBJ2-2,NA,TRBV6-5
TGCAGTGCGAATAGGGACCCCGAAGAGACCCAGTACTTC,CSANRDPEETQYF,NA,TRBJ2-5,few,TRBV20-1
TGCAGTGCTAGAGGACGAGCGGGGCGGTACGAGCAGTACTTC,CSARGRAGRYEQYF,TRBD2,TRBJ2-7,few,TRBV20-1
TGTGCCTGGAGTTCGGGGGGCCACTCTGGGGCCAACGTCCTGACTTTC,CAWSSGGHSGANVLTF,NA,TRBJ2-6,NA,TRBV30
TGCAGTGCTAGAGATCCAGTAAATAATTCACCCCTCCACTTT,CSARDPVNNSPLHF,NA,TRBJ1-6,NA,TRBV20-1
TGTGCCAGCAGCCAAAGACAGGGCGGCGGGGAGCTGTTTTTT,CASSQRQGGGELFF,TRBD1,TRBJ2-2,NA,TRBV3-1
TGTGCCAGCAACCTAGGGACTAGCGGGAGGCTCCCGAGCTCCTACGAGCAGTACTTC,CASNLGTSGRLPSSYEQYF,TRBD2,TRBJ2-7,NA,TRBV28
TGCAGCTCGGGACTAGCGGGGGGGACCTACGAGCAGTACTTC,CSSGLAGGTYEQYF,TRBD2,TRBJ2-7,NA,TRBV20-1
TGTGCCAGCTGCCAAACCGCCGGGACAGCCCATGGGGCTTTCTTT,CASCQTAGTAHGAFF,TRBD1,TRBJ1-1,few,TRBV7-2
TGCGCCAGCAGCCAAGATCTAGCGGGGGGTCTATCGCAGTTCTTC,CASSQDLAGGLSQFF,TRBD2,TRBJ2-1,NA,TRBV4-3
TGTGCCAGCAGCTTATTAGTTCAGGGAGAGACCCAGTACTTC,CASSLLVQGETQYF,NA,TRBJ2-5,NA,TRBV7-2
TGCAGTGCGACGGGACTAGCGGGGAGCACAGATACGCAGTATTTT,CSATGLAGSTDTQYF,TRBD2,TRBJ2-3,NA,TRBV20-1
TGTGCCAGCTCACCACTACGGGATTTGACAGATACGCAGTATTTT,CASSPLRDLTDTQYF,NA,TRBJ2-3,NA,TRBV18
TGTGCCACCAGTGGTTGGGGCAGGGGTAATGACGAGCAGTACTTC,CATSGWGRGNDEQYF,NA,TRBJ2-7,NA,TRBV28
TGTGCCAGCAGGCTAGCGGGGGGTCTTAGCTCCTACAATGAGCAGTTCTTC,CASRLAGGLSSYNEQFF,TRBD2,TRBJ2-1,NA,TRBV7-2
TGCAGCGTTCAACATCTCAACACTGAAGCTTTCTTT,CSVQHLNTEAFF,NA,TRBJ1-1,NA,TRBV29-1
TGCAGCGCGAGGACACCGATCCAAGAGACCCAGTACTTC,CSARTPIQETQYF,NA,TRBJ2-5,few,TRBV20-1